This T cell receptor beta chain was found in a study of cytomegalovirus exposure and HLA in healthy donors. Study outcomes and limitations: Presence/absence analyses assumed roughly uniform sequencing depth across donors.

Worth noting for this clone: Antigen specificity is unknown.

The CDR3 spans 13 residues. Trimming removed 4 bases at V and 8 bases at J, with 13 bases between. CDR1 is SGHKS and CDR2 is YYEKEE in the germline V gene (reference sequence). With 60 Vbeta and 13 Jbeta primers, the PCR was carried out. Measured with immunoSEQ multiplex PCR; TCRdb has only the in-frame clones, and not every one. The sample holds some 120,000 clones, about three quarters seen once. The source is a middle-aged woman in good health and CMV-seropositive. Sequenced material: PBMCs. The genes are TRBV5-5 and TRBJ1-5; tentatively, D is TRBD1 (6 bases). The CDR3 nucleotides are TGTGCCAGCAGCCGACAGGTTAGTGAGCCCCAGCATTTT. Its translation is CASSRQVSEPQHF.